Listed below are T cell receptor beta chains from one sample, sequenced in a study of T cell changes during pregnancy in multiple sclerosis. Profiled with immunoSEQ multiplex PCR; TCRdb holds only in-frame clones, not every one. The repertoire holds 40,000 or so clones, with approximately 90% as singletons. The sequenced sample was CD4+ T cells from peripheral blood mononuclear cells, obtained in the first trimester of pregnancy. The receptors come from a female donor in good health, enrolled as a control in a pregnancy study. Both conserved end residues are part of each CDR3. The order of the fields is clone size, V gene, D gene, J gene, CDR3 DNA, CDR3 protein. The D gene is left open where the match is weak. A clone size is listed for some rows: how often the clone was seen (once, few, many), or a class if it is expanded.

clone_size: .; v_call: TRBV2; d_call: TRBD1; j_call: TRBJ2-7; cdr3_nt: TGTGCCAGCAAGGGACAGGGGGCCTCCTACGAGCAGTACTTC; cdr3_aa: CASKGQGASYEQYF
clone_size: .; v_call: TRBV29-1; d_call: .; j_call: TRBJ1-2; cdr3_nt: TGCAGCGTTGAACAGGGCTATGGCTACACCTTC; cdr3_aa: CSVEQGYGYTF
clone_size: .; v_call: TRBV28; d_call: .; j_call: TRBJ2-2; cdr3_nt: TGTGCCAGCAGTCCCCCCCAGTTGGCCGGGGAGCTGTTTTTT; cdr3_aa: CASSPPQLAGELFF
clone_size: .; v_call: TRBV7-2; d_call: TRBD1; j_call: TRBJ1-4; cdr3_nt: TGTGCCAGCAGACCCGGGACAGGTCCTAATGAAAAACTGTTTTTT; cdr3_aa: CASRPGTGPNEKLFF
clone_size: .; v_call: TRBV27; d_call: TRBD1; j_call: TRBJ2-5; cdr3_nt: TGTGCCAGCAGGCGACGAACCGGGACAGGGGGAAGTGTGGGGGAGACCCAGTACTTC; cdr3_aa: CASRRRTGTGGSVGETQYF
clone_size: .; v_call: TRBV7-2; d_call: TRBD2; j_call: TRBJ2-3; cdr3_nt: TGTGCCAGCAGCCGACTAGCGGACCTCACAGATACGCAGTATTTT; cdr3_aa: CASSRLADLTDTQYF
clone_size: once; v_call: TRBV6-6; d_call: TRBD1; j_call: TRBJ1-1; cdr3_nt: TGTGCCACCCACGTGGACAGGGCCGTCACTGAAGCTTTCTTT; cdr3_aa: CATHVDRAVTEAFF
clone_size: .; v_call: TRBV4-3; d_call: .; j_call: TRBJ1-2; cdr3_nt: TGCGCCAGCAGCGAACAGGGCTATGGCTACACCTTC; cdr3_aa: CASSEQGYGYTF
clone_size: .; v_call: TRBV2; d_call: TRBD2; j_call: TRBJ2-7; cdr3_nt: TGTGCCAGCAGTTACACCCGGGGACTAGGAGAGCAGTACTTC; cdr3_aa: CASSYTRGLGEQYF
clone_size: .; v_call: TRBV7-2; d_call: .; j_call: TRBJ2-5; cdr3_nt: TGTGCCAGCAGCTTAGCGCTGTCAGGGGAGACCCAGTACTTC; cdr3_aa: CASSLALSGETQYF
clone_size: .; v_call: TRBV6-6; d_call: TRBD1; j_call: TRBJ2-5; cdr3_nt: TGTGCCAGCAGTAGGGGACAGGGGAATCAGACCCAGTACTTC; cdr3_aa: CASSRGQGNQTQYF
clone_size: .; v_call: TRBV19; d_call: .; j_call: TRBJ2-6; cdr3_nt: TGTGCCAGTAGTACTGGACAGGGAGGGCCTGGGGCCAACGTCCTGACTTTC; cdr3_aa: CASSTGQGGPGANVLTF
clone_size: .; v_call: TRBV20-1; d_call: .; j_call: TRBJ2-3; cdr3_nt: TGCAGTGCCCTGGGGCCTCCCCAGTATTTT; cdr3_aa: CSALGPPQYF
clone_size: .; v_call: TRBV30; d_call: .; j_call: TRBJ2-1; cdr3_nt: TGTGCCTGGAGGGGACACCACAATGAGCAGTTCTTC; cdr3_aa: CAWRGHHNEQFF
clone_size: medium-sized; v_call: TRBV29-1; d_call: .; j_call: TRBJ1-1; cdr3_nt: TGCAGCGTTGGGTACAGGAACACTGAAGCTTTCTTT; cdr3_aa: CSVGYRNTEAFF
clone_size: .; v_call: TRBV13; d_call: .; j_call: TRBJ2-5; cdr3_nt: TGTGCCAGCAGCTTATCGGAGACCCAGTACTTC; cdr3_aa: CASSLSETQYF
clone_size: .; v_call: TRBV28; d_call: .; j_call: TRBJ1-1; cdr3_nt: TGTGCCAGCAGTCCCCAGGGCCTGAACACTGAAGCTTTCTTT; cdr3_aa: CASSPQGLNTEAFF
clone_size: .; v_call: TRBV28; d_call: TRBD1; j_call: TRBJ1-1; cdr3_nt: TGTGCCAGCAGTTTATATCAACCAGGGGGCAAGGCTGAAGCTTTCTTT; cdr3_aa: CASSLYQPGGKAEAFF
clone_size: .; v_call: TRBV7-3; d_call: .; j_call: TRBJ2-7; cdr3_nt: TGTGCCAGCAGCTTAGCCCACCTACGAGAGCAGTACTTC; cdr3_aa: CASSLAHLREQYF
clone_size: once; v_call: TRBV28; d_call: .; j_call: TRBJ1-1; cdr3_nt: TGTGCCAGCATCCCCCCGGGGGGGGCTAGGTCTGAGGGTTTCTTT; cdr3_aa: CASIPPGGARSEGFF
clone_size: .; v_call: TRBV7-7; d_call: .; j_call: TRBJ2-1; cdr3_nt: TGTGCTAGCAGCTTATTTTCCTCGGGACTGCAGTTCTTC; cdr3_aa: CASSLFSSGLQFF
clone_size: .; v_call: TRBV5-6; d_call: .; j_call: TRBJ1-1; cdr3_nt: TGTGCCAGCAGCCGCCCCTCCGGCGGGGTCAACACTGAAGCTTTCTTT; cdr3_aa: CASSRPSGGVNTEAFF
clone_size: .; v_call: TRBV6-1; d_call: TRBD1; j_call: TRBJ2-7; cdr3_nt: TGTGCCAGCAGGGAATTCCGGGACAGGGGACGCTCCTACGAGCAGTACTTC; cdr3_aa: CASREFRDRGRSYEQYF
clone_size: .; v_call: TRBV4-3; d_call: TRBD2; j_call: TRBJ2-1; cdr3_nt: TGCGCCAGCAGCCCTCTATACGGGGTAGCGGGGGGTTACAATGAGCAGTTCTTC; cdr3_aa: CASSPLYGVAGGYNEQFF
clone_size: .; v_call: TRBV7-9; d_call: TRBD1; j_call: TRBJ1-5; cdr3_nt: TGTGCCAGCAGCTTAGGGGACAGGGTTGGTCAGCCCCAGCATTTT; cdr3_aa: CASSLGDRVGQPQHF
clone_size: .; v_call: TRBV2; d_call: .; j_call: TRBJ2-7; cdr3_nt: TGTGCCAGCCAGGAAAGGCCCTACGAGCAGTACTTC; cdr3_aa: CASQERPYEQYF
clone_size: .; v_call: TRBV4-2; d_call: .; j_call: TRBJ2-5; cdr3_nt: TGTGCCAGCAGCCAAGAGCGAGAGACCCAGTACTTC; cdr3_aa: CASSQERETQYF
clone_size: .; v_call: TRBV6-5; d_call: TRBD1; j_call: TRBJ1-1; cdr3_nt: TGTGCCAGCATCAAAGGACAGGGATTCGCTGAAGCTTTCTTT; cdr3_aa: CASIKGQGFAEAFF
clone_size: .; v_call: TRBV13; d_call: TRBD2; j_call: TRBJ2-1; cdr3_nt: TGTGCCAGCAGCTTCCCCACTAGCGGGGGCTTGAGCTCCTACAATGAGCAGTTCTTC; cdr3_aa: CASSFPTSGGLSSYNEQFF
clone_size: .; v_call: TRBV28; d_call: .; j_call: TRBJ1-6; cdr3_nt: TGTGCCAGCATTTTGACAGGCTATAGTTCACCCCTCCACTTT; cdr3_aa: CASILTGYSSPLHF
clone_size: .; v_call: TRBV28; d_call: TRBD1; j_call: TRBJ2-4; cdr3_nt: TGTGCCAGCACCAGAGAAGGACAGGGCAAAAACATTCAGTACTTC; cdr3_aa: CASTREGQGKNIQYF
clone_size: .; v_call: TRBV7-2; d_call: TRBD1; j_call: TRBJ1-2; cdr3_nt: TGTGCCAGCAGCTGGGGGGGACAGGGAGTCGGAGCTAACTATGGCTACACCTTC; cdr3_aa: CASSWGGQGVGANYGYTF
clone_size: few; v_call: TRBV15; d_call: TRBD1; j_call: TRBJ1-5; cdr3_nt: TGTGCCACCAGCAGATACGGGACAGGGGATCAGCCCCAGCATTTT; cdr3_aa: CATSRYGTGDQPQHF
clone_size: .; v_call: TRBV6-5; d_call: TRBD1; j_call: TRBJ2-7; cdr3_nt: TGTGCCAGCAGAAAGGACAGGCTGAACTACGAGCAGTACTTC; cdr3_aa: CASRKDRLNYEQYF
clone_size: .; v_call: TRBV7-7; d_call: TRBD1; j_call: TRBJ2-5; cdr3_nt: TGTGCTATAGCGACAGGGTCAAACCAAGAGACCCAGTACTTC; cdr3_aa: CAIATGSNQETQYF
clone_size: .; v_call: TRBV27; d_call: .; j_call: TRBJ1-6; cdr3_nt: TGTGCCAGCAGACGGGAGTTCAATTCACCCCTCCACTTT; cdr3_aa: CASRREFNSPLHF
clone_size: .; v_call: TRBV4-3; d_call: .; j_call: TRBJ2-3; cdr3_nt: TGCGCCAGCAGCCAAGATGTCGGAGGACTTGATACGCAGTATTTT; cdr3_aa: CASSQDVGGLDTQYF
clone_size: .; v_call: TRBV19; d_call: TRBD2; j_call: TRBJ2-3; cdr3_nt: TGTGCCAGTCGACTAGCGGGGGGGCCAGATACGCAGTATTTT; cdr3_aa: CASRLAGGPDTQYF
clone_size: .; v_call: TRBV7-2; d_call: TRBD2; j_call: TRBJ2-5; cdr3_nt: TGTGCCAGCAGCTTAGGCGGGGGGGCCGGAAAGACCCAGTACTTC; cdr3_aa: CASSLGGGAGKTQYF
clone_size: .; v_call: TRBV18; d_call: TRBD1; j_call: TRBJ1-5; cdr3_nt: TGTGCCAGCTCACAAACAGGGGTTAGCAATCAGCCCCAGCATTTT; cdr3_aa: CASSQTGVSNQPQHF
clone_size: .; v_call: TRBV15; d_call: TRBD1; j_call: TRBJ2-3; cdr3_nt: TGTGCCACCAGCCCTGACAGGGTTAACGGAGATACGCAGTATTTT; cdr3_aa: CATSPDRVNGDTQYF